These 2 T cell receptor beta chains were all obtained from the same sample, sequenced in a study of cytomegalovirus exposure and HLA in healthy donors. Vbeta (60) and Jbeta (13) primers were used in the PCR. TCRdb's table, derived via immunoSEQ multiplex PCR, lists solely in-frame clones and lacks some. The sample features under 45,000 clones, with 3% to 4% in its top ten. The sample consisted of PBMCs. Receptors originate from a male donor in good health and CMV-seronegative.

The gene calls are TRBV7-8 and TRBJ1-3, with D maybe TRBD1 (6 bases). This CDR3 is 15 amino acids long. Trimming shortened V by 2 bases and J by 0 bases, and 8 bases separated the two germline ends. Germline V CDR1 and CDR2: SGHVS, FQNEAQ. The CDR3 bases are TGTGCCAGCAGCTTACGGGACACCTCTGGAAACACCATATATTTT. Its protein product is CASSLRDTSGNTIYF.

The V and J genes are TRBV6-6 and TRBJ1-3, with 7 bases aligning to TRBD1. Unmatched junction bases numbered 6, after V lost 3 bases and J lost 4 bases. The CDR3 has 15 residues. CDR1 is MNHNY and CDR2 is SVGAGI in the germline V gene (reference sequence). DNA for the CDR3: TGTGCCAGCAGTTATGAGGGGGCGCGCGGAAACACCATATATTTT. As protein: CASSYEGARGNTIYF.